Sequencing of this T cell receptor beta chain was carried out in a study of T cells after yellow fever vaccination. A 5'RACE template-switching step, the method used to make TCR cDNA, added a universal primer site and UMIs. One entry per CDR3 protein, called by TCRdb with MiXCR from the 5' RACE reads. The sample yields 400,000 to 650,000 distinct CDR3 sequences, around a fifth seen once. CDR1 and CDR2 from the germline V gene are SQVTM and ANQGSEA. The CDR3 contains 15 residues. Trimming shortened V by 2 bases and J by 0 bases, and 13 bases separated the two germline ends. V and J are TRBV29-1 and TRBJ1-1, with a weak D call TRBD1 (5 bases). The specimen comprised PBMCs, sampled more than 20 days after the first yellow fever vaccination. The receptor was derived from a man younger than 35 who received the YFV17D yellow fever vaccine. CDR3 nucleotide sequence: TGCAGCGTTGAACCTGGGTGGGGCATGAACACTGAAGCTTTCTTT. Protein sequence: CSVEPGWGMNTEAFF.